The 5 T cell receptor beta chains listed next were all sequenced from one sample in a study of identical twins (dated by TCRdb to 2015 to 2016). Receptors were amplified or captured by 5' RACE. The sequencer listed for this sample is Illumina HiSeq 2000. Using fastp at Q25 and MiXCR, TCRdb reprocessed the public reads and kept productive beta chains. Rows with one shared CDR3 protein collapse into an entry with the most common genes and DNA. A total of around 490,000 distinct CDR3 sequences appear in this sample, 20% to 25% of them only once. The biggest ten clones account for 0.48% of the sample. The sample was also linked to a second study, of yellow fever vaccine responses in identical twins.

Sequencing input: CD4+ T cells sorted from blood. The source of these receptors is a woman between 18 and 29 years old in good health.

This chain connects TRBV27 to TRBJ1-2, with 7 bases lining up with TRBD1. Trimming cost V 2 bases and J 4 bases; bases outside gene matches: 10. Germline CDR1 is MNHEY and CDR2 is SMNVEV (reference sequence). The CDR3 loop spans 16 amino acids. The CDR3 DNA is TGTGCCAGCAGTTTAGGAAAGGGGGCACTTAGCTATGGCTACACCTTC. This gives the protein CASSLGKGALSYGYTF.

The J gene is TRBJ2-2, the V gene TRBV6-5; D remains ambiguous. The V end was cut by 2 bases, the J end by 5 bases, with 6 bases between. Per germline, CDR1 MNHEY and CDR2 SVGAGI. The CDR3 runs to 13 residues. In DNA form, the CDR3 reads TGTGCCAGCAGTTACGGCTGGACCGGGGAGCTGTTTTTT. This codes for CASSYGWTGELFF.

This clonotype was observed a handful of times. The chain recombines TRBV2 with TRBJ1-1; D gene unclear. CDR1 is SNHLY and CDR2 is FYNNEI in the germline V gene. CDR3 length equals 11 residues. The V end was cut by 6 bases, the J end by 10 bases, with 12 bases between. The CDR3: CASRDGARAFF. CDR3 bases: TGTGCCAGCAGAGACGGAGCGAGAGCTTTCTTT.

The rearrangement links TRBV6-5 to TRBJ1-6; D might be TRBD1 (5 bases). Trimming shortened V by 2 bases and J by 7 bases, and 18 bases separated the two germline ends. This CDR3 has 17 residues. Germline V gene sequence: CDR1 MNHEY, CDR2 SVGAGI. In DNA, the CDR3 is TGTGCCAGCAGTTACCGTCGGGGACTAGGATCGAATTCACCCCTCCACTTT. Translating it yields CASSYRRGLGSNSPLHF.

This clonotype has a handful of counts. This chain uses TRBV5-1 with TRBJ1-1; D unclear. This CDR3 region has 14 residues. Germline lookup yields CDR1 SGHRS and CDR2 YFSETQ. Trimming took off 0 bases at V and 1 base at J, with 7 bases between the two ends. CDR3 nucleotide sequence: TGCGCCAGCAGCTTGGCTCAGTCGAACACTGAAGCTTTCTTT. Translating it yields CASSLAQSNTEAFF.